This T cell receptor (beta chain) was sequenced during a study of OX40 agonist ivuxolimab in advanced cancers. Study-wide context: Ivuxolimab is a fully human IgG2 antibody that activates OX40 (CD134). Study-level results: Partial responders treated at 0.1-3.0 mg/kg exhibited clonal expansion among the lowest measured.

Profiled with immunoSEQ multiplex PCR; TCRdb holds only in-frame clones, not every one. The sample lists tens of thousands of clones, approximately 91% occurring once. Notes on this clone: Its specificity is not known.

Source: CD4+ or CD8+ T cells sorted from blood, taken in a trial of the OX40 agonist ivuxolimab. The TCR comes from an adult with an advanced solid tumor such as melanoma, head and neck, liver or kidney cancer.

The CDR3 loop reads CASSPLGGAADTQYF. For the CDR3, the DNA is TGTGCCAGCTCACCCCTCGGGGGGGCGGCAGATACGCAGTATTTT. The chain has TRBV18 and TRBJ2-3; 8 bases align to TRBD2. With V trimmed by 3 bases and J by 4 bases, 6 bases remained unmatched. The CDR3 sequence is 15 residues long. The germline CDR1 and CDR2 sequences are KGHSH and LQKENI.